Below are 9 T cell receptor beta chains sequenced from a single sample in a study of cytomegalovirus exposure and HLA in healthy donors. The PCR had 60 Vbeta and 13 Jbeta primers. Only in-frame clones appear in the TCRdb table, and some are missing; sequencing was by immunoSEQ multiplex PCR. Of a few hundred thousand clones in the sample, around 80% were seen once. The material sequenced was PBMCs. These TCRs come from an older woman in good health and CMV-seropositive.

This chain's CDR3 is CASSWTSGALTDTQYF. For the CDR3, the DNA is TGTGCCAGCAGTTGGACCAGCGGGGCGCTCACAGATACGCAGTATTTT. The genes are TRBV5-6 and TRBJ2-3, with 7 bases fitting TRBD2. The CDR3 contains 16 residues. Trimming at V came to 5 bases and at J to 2 bases, leaving 11 bases not matched to a gene. Germline CDR1 reads SGHDT; CDR2 reads YYEEEE.

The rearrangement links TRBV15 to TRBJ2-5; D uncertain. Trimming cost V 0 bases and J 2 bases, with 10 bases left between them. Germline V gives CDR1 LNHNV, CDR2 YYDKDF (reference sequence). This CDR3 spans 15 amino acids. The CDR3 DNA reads TGTGCCACCAGCAGAGATCGTACAGTACAAGAGACCCAGTACTTC. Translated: CATSRDRTVQETQYF.

CDR3 protein: CASSPITGTPNTEAFF. DNA of the CDR3: TGTGCCAGCTCACCAATAACCGGGACACCAAACACTGAAGCTTTCTTT. The chain employs TRBV18 and TRBJ1-1, with D possibly matching TRBD1 (6 bases). Germline lookup yields CDR1 KGHSH and CDR2 LQKENI. The V end lost 2 bases, the J end lost 2 bases, and 15 bases lay between the germline ends. This CDR3 contains 16 residues.

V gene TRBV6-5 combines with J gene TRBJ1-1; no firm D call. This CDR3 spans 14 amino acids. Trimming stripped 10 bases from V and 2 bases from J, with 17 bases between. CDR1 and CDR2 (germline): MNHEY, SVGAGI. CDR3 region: CATTPRRSNTEAFF. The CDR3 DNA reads TGTGCCACCACGCCCCGGAGGTCAAACACTGAAGCTTTCTTT.

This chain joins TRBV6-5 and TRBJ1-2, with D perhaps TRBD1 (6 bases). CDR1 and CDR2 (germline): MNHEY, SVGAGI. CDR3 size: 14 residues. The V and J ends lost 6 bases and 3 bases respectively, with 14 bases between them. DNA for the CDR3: TGTGCCAGCAGCGAGCCAGGACAGTACTATGGCTACACCTTC. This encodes CASSEPGQYYGYTF.

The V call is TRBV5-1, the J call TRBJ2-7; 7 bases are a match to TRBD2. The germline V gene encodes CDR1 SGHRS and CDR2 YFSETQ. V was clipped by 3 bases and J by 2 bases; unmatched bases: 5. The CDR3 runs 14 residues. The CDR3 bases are TGCGCCAGCAGCTCCGGGACTACTACCTACGAGCAGTACTTC. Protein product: CASSSGTTTYEQYF.

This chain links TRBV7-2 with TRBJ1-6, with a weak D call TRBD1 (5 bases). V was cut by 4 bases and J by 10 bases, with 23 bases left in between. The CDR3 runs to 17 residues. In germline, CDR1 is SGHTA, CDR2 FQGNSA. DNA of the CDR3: TGTGCCAGCAGCTCGTTCGGGGGGACGGTTGACCGGTCACCCCTCCACTTT. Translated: CASSSFGGTVDRSPLHF.

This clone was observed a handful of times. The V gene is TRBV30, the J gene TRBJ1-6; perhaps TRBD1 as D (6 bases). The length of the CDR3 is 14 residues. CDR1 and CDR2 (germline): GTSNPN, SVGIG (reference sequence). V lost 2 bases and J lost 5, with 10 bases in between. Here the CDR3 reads CAWSLDSNNSPLHF. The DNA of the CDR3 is TGTGCCTGGAGTCTGGACAGCAATAATTCACCCCTCCACTTT.

CDR3 nucleotide sequence: TGTGCCAGCAGCGCGTTAGCGGGGAGCCACTACAATGAGCAGTTCTTC. It yields the protein CASSALAGSHYNEQFF. V usage is TRBV7-9 and J usage is TRBJ2-1; 8 bases fit TRBD2. Germline lookup yields CDR1 SEHNR and CDR2 FQNEAQ (reference sequence). The CDR3 runs to 16 residues. V trimming: 5 bases; J trimming: 3 bases; junction bases outside the gene matches: 9.